The source of this T cell receptor beta chain is a study of beta chain features in type 1 diabetes. Study results and limitations: Shorter TCRB CDR3s, moderately but significantly so, were found in Type 1 diabetes patients in all four CD4+ subsets.

Expressed TCRB transcripts were sequenced because the entire RNA isolate underwent reverse transcription. The assay was immunoSEQ multiplex PCR, and TCRdb's table has in-frame clones only and misses some. The sample yields 300,000 to 350,000 clones, around an eighth seen once. A single heparinised draw of about 100 mL on average was taken per donor. The authors sorted CD4+ naive, central memory, regulatory and stem cell-like memory cells via CD45RO/CCR7/CD25/CD127/CD95/CD27. This clone has only a few counts. Antigen: not known. The sequence was obtained from a woman under 30 with type 1 diabetes. Sequencing was done on a sample of naive CD4+ T cells from blood.

The DNA of the CDR3 is TGTGCCAGCAGCCCCGCCTCCTTTAGAGACGAGCAGTACTTC. It is translated as CASSPASFRDEQYF. V and J are TRBV28 and TRBJ2-7; no definite D call. Trimming took 6 bases from V and 5 from J, leaving 17 bases between them. Germline V gene data show CDR1 as MDHEN and CDR2 as SYDVKM. This CDR3 contains 14 residues.